This T cell receptor beta chain was identified in a study of OX40 agonist ivuxolimab in advanced cancers. Data came from immunoSEQ multiplex PCR; TCRdb stores just in-frame clones and leaves some out. The table has more than 65,000 clones, just under 85% seen once; the top ten hold 5.5% to 7.5%. Only one count was recorded for this clone. Its antigen remains unidentified. Study-wide findings and caveats: Both CD4+ and CD8+ T cell populations in blood had undergone clonal expansion by week 6 at 0.1 to 3.0 mg/kg. Specificity for antigen went undetermined in the expanded peripheral T cells.

This clonotype originated in an adult with an advanced solid tumor such as melanoma, head and neck, liver or kidney cancer. Sample: CD4+ or CD8+ T cells sorted from blood, taken in a trial of the OX40 agonist ivuxolimab.

The chain's CDR3 is CASWTQEDTQYF. The CDR3 nucleotides read TGTGCCAGCTGGACCCAGGAAGATACGCAGTATTTT. The J gene is TRBJ2-3, the V gene TRBV27; no reliable D call. Looked up from germline, CDR1 is MNHEY and CDR2 is SMNVEV (reference sequence). The germline V and J ends were trimmed by 8 bases and 5 bases, with 11 bases remaining between them. The length of the CDR3 is 12 residues.